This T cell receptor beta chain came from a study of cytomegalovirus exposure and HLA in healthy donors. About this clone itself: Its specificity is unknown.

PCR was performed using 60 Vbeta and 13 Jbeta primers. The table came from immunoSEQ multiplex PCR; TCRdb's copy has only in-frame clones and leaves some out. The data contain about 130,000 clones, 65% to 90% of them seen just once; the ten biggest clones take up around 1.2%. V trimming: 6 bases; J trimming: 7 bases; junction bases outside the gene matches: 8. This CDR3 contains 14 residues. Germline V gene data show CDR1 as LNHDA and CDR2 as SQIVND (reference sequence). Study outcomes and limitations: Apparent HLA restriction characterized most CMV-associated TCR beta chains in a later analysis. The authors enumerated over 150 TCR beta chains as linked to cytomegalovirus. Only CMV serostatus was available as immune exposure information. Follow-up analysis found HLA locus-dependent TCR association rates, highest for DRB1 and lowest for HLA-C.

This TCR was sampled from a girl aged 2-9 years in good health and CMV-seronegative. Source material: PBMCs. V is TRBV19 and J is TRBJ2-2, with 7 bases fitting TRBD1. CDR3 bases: TGTGCCAGTAGGACCCAACAGGGGATCGGGGAGCTGTTTTTT. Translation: CASRTQQGIGELFF.